This T cell receptor (beta chain) is drawn from a study of OX40 agonist ivuxolimab in advanced cancers. Study-wide background: Ivuxolimab, which is an agonistic anti-OX40 (CD134) antibody, was administered to the patients. In this trial design, patients received ivuxolimab intravenously at 0.01 to 10 mg/kg every 2 weeks. General observations from the study: Both CD4+ and CD8+ T cell populations in blood had undergone clonal expansion by week 6 at 0.1 to 3.0 mg/kg.

Note on this clone: The antigen is unknown.

Trimming took off 5 bases at V and 2 bases at J, with 10 bases between the two ends. This CDR3 has 14 residues. Germline lookup yields CDR1 MDHEN and CDR2 SYDVKM. The data were produced by immunoSEQ multiplex PCR, yet TCRdb's version contains in-frame clones alone and is incomplete. Here the sample spans around 50,000 clones, about 83% being singletons. V and J are TRBV28 and TRBJ2-4; D unresolved. This TCR was recovered from an adult with an advanced solid tumor such as melanoma, head and neck, liver or kidney cancer. The sample was CD4+ or CD8+ T cells sorted from blood, taken in a trial of the OX40 agonist ivuxolimab. The CDR3 reads CASSRRLSKNIQYF. The CDR3 DNA reads TGTGCCAGCAGTCGACGTTTATCCAAAAACATTCAGTACTTC.